One and the same sample provided the 18 T cell receptor beta chains below, sequenced in a study of T-cell memory formation after mild COVID-19. TCRdb re-derived calls from the 5' RACE reads in MiXCR, one entry per CDR3 protein. The sample shows hundreds of thousands of distinct CDR3 sequences, roughly an eighth of them seen only once. Sequenced input: PBMCs or a T cell subset sorted from them (not recorded which). Receptors were obtained from a man in his late teens or twenties who had mild COVID-19 (a few samples of this study predate the infection). Cell type and time point are not known.

The chain couples TRBV6-2 or TRBV6-3 to TRBJ2-5; weak D call: TRBD1 (6 bases). Germline CDR1 reads MNHEY; CDR2 reads SVGEGT. This CDR3 has 15 amino acids. Trimming cost V 4 bases and J 1 base, with 13 bases left between them. The CDR3 here is CASSLGHSGQETQYF. Written as DNA, the CDR3 is TGTGCCAGCAGTTTGGGACACAGCGGCCAAGAGACCCAGTACTTC.

V usage is TRBV10-3 and J usage is TRBJ2-1; TRBD1 might be the D (5 bases). Germline V CDR1 and CDR2: ENHRY, SYGVKD. V lost 4 bases and J lost 2, with 12 bases in between. CDR3 length: 15 amino acids. CDR3 residues: CAISGAGWTYNEQFF. For the CDR3, the DNA is TGTGCCATCAGTGGCGCAGGGTGGACCTACAATGAGCAGTTCTTC.

J is TRBJ2-7 and V is TRBV7-3; maybe TRBD2 (5 bases). Germline V gene data show CDR1 as SGHTA and CDR2 as FQGTGA. V gave up 3 bases and J gave up 0 bases, with 15 bases separating them. CDR3 length: 16 residues. CDR3 sequence (DNA): TGTGCCAGCAGCTTGGGCCCCCCCGGGGTCTCCTACGAGCAGTACTTC. Translated: CASSLGPPGVSYEQYF.

The V call is TRBV7-3, the J call TRBJ2-3, with D possibly being TRBD1 or TRBD2 (6 bases each). The CDR3 sequence is 15 residues long. Trimming shortened V by 5 bases and J by 6 bases, and 18 bases separated the two germline ends. The V gene's germline CDR1 is SGHTA and CDR2 FQGTGA. CDR3 amino acids: CASSLSEGGRDTQYF. The CDR3 DNA reads TGTGCCAGCAGCCTCTCGGAGGGGGGTCGCGATACGCAGTATTTT.

This clonotype was detected a few times. CDR3 sequence (DNA): TGTGCCAGCAGCTTTCCGGGATGGAGCTCCTACGAGCAGTACTTC. Protein sequence: CASSFPGWSSYEQYF. The V call is TRBV5-4, the J call TRBJ2-7, with D perhaps matching TRBD2 (5 bases). In germline, CDR1 is SGHNT, CDR2 YYREEE (reference sequence). The CDR3 loop spans 15 amino acids. V was pared by 2 bases and J by 0 bases, with 12 bases between.

V and J are TRBV6-2 or TRBV6-3 and TRBJ1-2; unclear D gene. Between the trimmed V and J ends, which lost 7 bases and 7 bases, there was a span of 13 bases. Looked up from germline, CDR1 is MNHEY and CDR2 is SVGEGT. The CDR3 extends over 12 amino acids. CDR3 DNA: TGTGCCAGCACCTTTCCCTGGGGTGGCTACACCTTC. Translating it yields CASTFPWGGYTF.

The rearrangement links TRBV10-3 to TRBJ1-1; D gene unclear. Germline CDR1 and CDR2: ENHRY and SYGVKD. V was cut by 4 bases and J by 1 base, with 7 bases left in between. The CDR3 has 13 amino acids. Here the CDR3 reads CAISAVANTEAFF. In nucleotides, the CDR3 is TGTGCCATCAGTGCCGTAGCGAACACTGAAGCTTTCTTT.

The rearrangement uses TRBV6-6 and TRBJ2-1, with 7 nucleotides matching TRBD2. J gave up 4 bases and V 1 base, and 4 bases lay outside the gene matches. CDR1 and CDR2 from the germline V gene are MNHNY and SVGAGI (reference sequence). The CDR3 has 15 amino acids. The CDR3: CASSYYGGDYNEQFF. CDR3 bases: TGTGCCAGCAGTTACTATGGGGGGGATTACAATGAGCAGTTCTTC.

In its sample, this clonotype was seen a few times. The rearrangement joins TRBV27 to TRBJ2-7; tentative D call: TRBD1 (5 bases). The CDR3 has 17 residues. Germline CDR1 is MNHEY and CDR2 is SMNVEV (reference sequence). V gave up 6 bases and J gave up 2 bases, with 23 bases separating them. This CDR3 is CASSKEGQGYRAYEQYF. In nucleotides, the CDR3 is TGTGCCAGCAGCAAGGAAGGGCAGGGATATAGAGCCTACGAGCAGTACTTC.

The CDR3 protein is CASSQDSARRVGAGYTF. The DNA for the CDR3 is TGCGCCAGCAGCCAAGATTCAGCACGGAGGGTTGGGGCGGGCTACACCTTC. The chain carries TRBV4-3 and TRBJ1-2, with D maybe TRBD1 (5 bases). The CDR3 length is 17 residues. Trimming removed 0 bases from V and 8 bases from J, with 22 bases in between. The germline gives CDR1 LGHNA, CDR2 YSLEER.

This clonotype came up many times. The chain carries TRBV6-2 or TRBV6-3 and TRBJ2-6; TRBD1 might be the D (5 bases). Germline CDR1 and CDR2: MNHEY and SVGEGT. The CDR3 spans 14 residues. V was pared by 8 bases and J by 0 bases, with 8 bases between. DNA of the CDR3: TGTGCCAGCTTCCAGGGCTCTGGGGCCAACGTCCTGACTTTC. It specifies CASFQGSGANVLTF.

There are a few counts of this clonotype. V and J are TRBV18 and TRBJ1-1, with D possibly being TRBD1 (5 bases). The CDR3 consists of 15 residues. CDR1 is KGHSH, CDR2 LQKENI, per germline. Trimming left V 1 base short and J 4 bases short, with 13 bases between. Here the CDR3 reads CASSPRVSGATEAFF. CDR3 nucleotide sequence: TGTGCCAGCTCACCACGGGTGAGCGGGGCCACTGAAGCTTTCTTT.

This clonotype has at least ten counts. The rearrangement links TRBV6-2 or TRBV6-3 to TRBJ2-7; D possibly corresponds to TRBD2 (6 bases). The CDR3 extends over 14 amino acids. CDR1 is MNHEY, CDR2 SVGEGT, per germline. V gave up 0 bases and J gave up 0 bases, with 6 bases separating them. Written as DNA, the CDR3 is TGTGCCAGCAGTTACTCGACTAGCTCCTACGAGCAGTACGTC. It translates to CASSYSTSSYEQYV.

V and J are TRBV25-1 and TRBJ2-5; D could derive from TRBD1 or TRBD2 (5 bases each). CDR1 is MGHDK, CDR2 SYGVNS, per germline. Trimming left V 1 base short and J 4 bases short, with 7 bases between. This CDR3 is built from 13 residues. The CDR3 sequence is CASSESRGETQYF. The CDR3 DNA reads as TGTGCCAGCAGTGAATCGAGGGGAGAGACCCAGTACTTC.

The chain is built from TRBV2 and TRBJ1-5; the D is unclear. CDR1 is SNHLY and CDR2 is FYNNEI in the germline V gene. The CDR3 sequence is 14 residues long. The V and J ends lost 1 base and 7 bases respectively, with 11 bases between them. The CDR3 spells CASSEGGSGQPQHF. The CDR3 bases are TGTGCCAGCAGTGAAGGAGGGTCGGGACAGCCCCAGCATTTT.

The chain carries TRBV12-3 or TRBV12-4 and TRBJ1-6; the D is unclear. V was shortened by 5 bases and J by 8 bases, with 7 bases between the two germline ends. This CDR3 spans 12 amino acids. CDR3 sequence reads: CASSNGHSPLHF. The CDR3 DNA follows: TGTGCCAGCAGTAATGGGCATTCACCCCTCCACTTT.

This chain uses TRBV7-2 with TRBJ1-6, with D possibly TRBD1 on 5 matching bases. This CDR3 comprises 15 residues. Trimming left V 8 bases short and J 6 bases short, with 17 bases between. Germline assignment: CDR1 SGHTA and CDR2 FQGNSA. The CDR3, as DNA: TGTGCCAGCGCCACGAGCAGGGCTACTAATTCACCCCTCCACTTT. Encoded protein: CASATSRATNSPLHF.

The V call is TRBV7-9, the J call TRBJ2-5; weak D call: TRBD2 (6 bases). The length of the CDR3 is 13 residues. The germline V and J ends were trimmed by 7 bases and 3 bases, with 12 bases remaining between them. Per germline, CDR1 SEHNR and CDR2 FQNEAQ (reference sequence). CDR3 protein: CASTQWGEETQYF. The CDR3 DNA follows: TGTGCCAGCACCCAATGGGGGGAAGAGACCCAGTACTTC.